This T cell receptor (beta chain) was observed in a study of vaccination effects on CD4 cells after COVID-19. About this clone: Its cognate antigen is unknown.

CDR1 is MNHEY and CDR2 is SMNVEV in the germline V gene (reference sequence). The J segment lost 5 bases and the V segment lost 1 base, leaving 6 bases of the junction unmatched. This CDR3 has 16 residues. Generated by immunoSEQ multiplex PCR, the TCRdb table keeps only in-frame clones and is missing some. The sample has roughly 20,000 clones; 73% are singletons. Points from the study as a whole: Researchers report that only 1 of 255 vaccine-induced clones in healthy vaccinees cross-reacted with common cold coronaviruses. Whether induced by infection or by vaccine, clones showed marked clonal contraction late after vaccination.

CD4+ T cells specific for antigen were expanded with viral peptide pools by the ViraFEST assay before sequencing. Once cultured for nine to ten days, the cells underwent separation to obtain CD4+ T cells. Recipients of the vaccine had no prior SARS-CoV-2 infection and negative nucleocapsid antibodies. This clonotype was sampled from a human donor who received a COVID-19 vaccine. The V and J genes are TRBV27 and TRBJ2-3; 10 positions agree with TRBD1. The sequencing here drew on CD4+ T cells from PBMCs cultured with HCoV-NL63 spike peptides, taken before COVID-19 vaccination. CDR3 residues: CASSLWGGQGRDTQYF. The CDR3 nucleotides read TGTGCCAGCAGTTTATGGGGGGGACAGGGGAGAGATACGCAGTATTTT.